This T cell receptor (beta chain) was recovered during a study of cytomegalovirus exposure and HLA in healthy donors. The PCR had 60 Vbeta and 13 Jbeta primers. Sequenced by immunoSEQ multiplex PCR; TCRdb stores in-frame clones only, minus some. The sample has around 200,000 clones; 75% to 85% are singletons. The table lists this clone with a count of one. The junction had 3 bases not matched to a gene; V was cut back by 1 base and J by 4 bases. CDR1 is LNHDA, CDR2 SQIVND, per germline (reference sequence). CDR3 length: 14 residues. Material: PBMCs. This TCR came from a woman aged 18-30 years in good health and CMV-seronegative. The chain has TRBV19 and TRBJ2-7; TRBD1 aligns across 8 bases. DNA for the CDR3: TGTGCCAGTAGTATAGGACAGGGGTCGTACGAGCAGTACTTC. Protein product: CASSIGQGSYEQYF.